The 2 T cell receptor beta chains given below trace back to one sample, sequenced in a study of T cell responses to AZD1222 COVID-19 vaccine. Only in-frame clones appear in the TCRdb table, and some are missing; sequencing was by immunoSEQ multiplex PCR. The sample holds roughly 150,000 clones, around 89% seen once. This specimen was peripheral blood, taken on day 0 of AZD1222 vaccination. These receptors were collected from an adult in good health.

This clone was observed at least ten times. The chain is built from TRBV7-2 and TRBJ1-2; D might be TRBD1 (6 bases). The CDR3 is made up of 16 amino acids. Trimming removed 1 base at V and 0 bases at J, with 12 bases between. Germline assignment: CDR1 SGHTA and CDR2 FQGNSA. The CDR3 loop reads CASSLETGPANYGYTF. The CDR3 nucleotides are TGTGCCAGCAGCTTAGAGACAGGCCCTGCTAACTATGGCTACACCTTC.

J is TRBJ2-7 and V is TRBV30; D possibly corresponds to TRBD1 (5 bases). Germline V gene data show CDR1 as GTSNPN and CDR2 as SVGIG (reference sequence). V was trimmed by 1 base and J by 2 bases, leaving 15 bases between them. The CDR3 has 15 amino acids. This CDR3 reads CAWSATLGVPYEQYF. The DNA of the CDR3 is TGTGCCTGGAGTGCAACCTTAGGGGTACCCTACGAGCAGTACTTC. Full variable domain (rest looked up from reference TRBV30 and TRBJ2-7): SQTIHQWPATLVQPVGSPLSLECTVEGTSNPNLYWYRQAAGRGLQLLFYSVGIGQISSEVPQNLSASRPQDRQFILSSKKLLLSDSGFYLCAWSATLGVPYEQYFGPGTRLTVT.